The 2 T cell receptor beta chains below all came from one sample that was sequenced in a study of T cell responses to AZD1222 COVID-19 vaccine. Profiled with immunoSEQ multiplex PCR; TCRdb holds only in-frame clones, not every one. The sample includes more than 75,000 clones, about nine tenths seen only once; the top ten take roughly 7.5%. Sequenced here: peripheral blood, sampled on day 0 of AZD1222 vaccination. These receptors originate from an adult in good health.

The chain employs TRBV29-1 and TRBJ2-1; D possibly uses TRBD1 or TRBD2 (6 bases each). CDR1 is SQVTM, CDR2 ANQGSEA, per germline. The V end lost 4 bases, the J end lost 3 bases, and 10 bases lay between the germline ends. The CDR3 loop spans 13 amino acids. This CDR3 is CSVARGVYNEQFF. The CDR3 DNA follows: TGCAGCGTTGCTAGGGGGGTCTACAATGAGCAGTTCTTC.

The chain is built from TRBV9 and TRBJ1-5; 8 bases agree with TRBD1. Germline V gives CDR1 SGDLS, CDR2 YYNGEE. The V gene end was trimmed by 0 bases and the J gene end by 4 bases; junction bases not matched to a gene: 3. CDR3 length: 15 residues. CDR3 region: CASSVGQGFNQPQHF. The CDR3 DNA follows: TGTGCCAGCAGCGTAGGACAGGGGTTTAATCAGCCCCAGCATTTT.